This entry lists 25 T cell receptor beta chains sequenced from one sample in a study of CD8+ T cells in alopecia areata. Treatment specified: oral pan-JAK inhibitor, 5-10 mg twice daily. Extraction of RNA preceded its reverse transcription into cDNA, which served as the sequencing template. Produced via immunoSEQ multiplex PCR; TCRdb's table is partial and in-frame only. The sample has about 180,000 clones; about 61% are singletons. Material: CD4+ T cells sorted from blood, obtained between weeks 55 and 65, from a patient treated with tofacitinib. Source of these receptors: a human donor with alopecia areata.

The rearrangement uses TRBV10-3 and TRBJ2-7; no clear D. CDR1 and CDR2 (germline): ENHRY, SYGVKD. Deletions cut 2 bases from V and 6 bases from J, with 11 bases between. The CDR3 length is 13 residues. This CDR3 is CAISEPPRGEQYF. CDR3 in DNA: TGTGCCATCAGTGAGCCTCCGCGAGGCGAGCAGTACTTC.

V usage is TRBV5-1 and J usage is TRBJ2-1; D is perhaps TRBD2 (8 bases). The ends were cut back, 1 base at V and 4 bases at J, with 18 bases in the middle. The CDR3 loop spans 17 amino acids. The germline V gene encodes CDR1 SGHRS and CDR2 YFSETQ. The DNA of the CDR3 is TGCGCCAGCAGCTTGTCGGGGACAGCGGGAGAGTACAATGAGCAGTTCTTC. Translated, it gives CASSLSGTAGEYNEQFF.

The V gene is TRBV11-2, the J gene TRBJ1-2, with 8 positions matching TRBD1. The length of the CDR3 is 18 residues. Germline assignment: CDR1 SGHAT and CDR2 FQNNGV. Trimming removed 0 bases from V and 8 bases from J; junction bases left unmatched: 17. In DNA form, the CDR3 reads TGTGCCAGCAGCTTAGAGGGACGAAGACAGGGGACGGGCCGGGGCTACACCTTC. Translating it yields CASSLEGRRQGTGRGYTF.

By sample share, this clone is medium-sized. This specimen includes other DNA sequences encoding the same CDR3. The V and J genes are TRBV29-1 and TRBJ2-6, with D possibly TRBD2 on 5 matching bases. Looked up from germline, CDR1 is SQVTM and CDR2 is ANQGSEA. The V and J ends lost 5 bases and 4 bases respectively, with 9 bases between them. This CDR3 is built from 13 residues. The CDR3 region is CSVRGSGANVLTF. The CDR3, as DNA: TGCAGCGTTCGAGGGAGCGGGGCCAACGTCCTGACTTTC.

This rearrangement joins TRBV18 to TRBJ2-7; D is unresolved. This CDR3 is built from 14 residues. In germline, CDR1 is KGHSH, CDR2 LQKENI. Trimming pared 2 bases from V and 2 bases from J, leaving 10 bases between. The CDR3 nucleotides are TGTGCCAGCTCACCAAACCCTGGGGCCTACGAGCAGTACTTC. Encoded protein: CASSPNPGAYEQYF.

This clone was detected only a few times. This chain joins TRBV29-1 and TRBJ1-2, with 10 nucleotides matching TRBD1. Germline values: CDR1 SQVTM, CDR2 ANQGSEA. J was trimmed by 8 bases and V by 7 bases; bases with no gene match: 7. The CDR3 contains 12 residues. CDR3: CSARDRGNGYTF. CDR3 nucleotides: TGCAGCGCCCGGGACAGGGGTAACGGCTACACCTTC.

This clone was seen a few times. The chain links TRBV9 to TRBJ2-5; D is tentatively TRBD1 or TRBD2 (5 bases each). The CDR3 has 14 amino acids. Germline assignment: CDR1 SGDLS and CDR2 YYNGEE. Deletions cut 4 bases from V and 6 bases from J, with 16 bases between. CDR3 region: CASSPQGEKKTQYF. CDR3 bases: TGTGCCAGCAGCCCCCAGGGAGAGAAGAAGACCCAGTACTTC. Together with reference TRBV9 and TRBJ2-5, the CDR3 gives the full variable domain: DSGVTQTPKHLITATGQRVTLRCSPRSGDLSVYWYQQSLDQGLQFLIQYYNGEERAKGNILERFSAQQFPDLHSELNLSSLELGDSALYFCASSPQGEKKTQYFGPGTRLLVL.

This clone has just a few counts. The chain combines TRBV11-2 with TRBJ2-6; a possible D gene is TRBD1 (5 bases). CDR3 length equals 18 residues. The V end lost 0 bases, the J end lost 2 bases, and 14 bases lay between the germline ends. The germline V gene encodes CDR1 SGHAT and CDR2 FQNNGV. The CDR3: CASSLDFRQSAGANVLTF. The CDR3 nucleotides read TGTGCCAGCAGCTTAGATTTCAGACAGTCCGCTGGGGCCAACGTCCTGACTTTC.

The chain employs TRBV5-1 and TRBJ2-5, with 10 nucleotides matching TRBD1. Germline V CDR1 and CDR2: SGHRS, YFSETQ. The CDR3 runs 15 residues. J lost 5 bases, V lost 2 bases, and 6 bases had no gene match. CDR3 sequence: CASSFGQGVVETQYF. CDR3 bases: TGCGCCAGCAGCTTCGGACAGGGGGTTGTTGAGACCCAGTACTTC.

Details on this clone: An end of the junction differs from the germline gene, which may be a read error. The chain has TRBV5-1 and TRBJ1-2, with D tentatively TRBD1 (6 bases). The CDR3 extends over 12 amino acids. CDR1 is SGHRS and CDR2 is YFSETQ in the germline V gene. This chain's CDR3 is CASTLNRDGYTF. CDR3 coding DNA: TGCGCCAGCACCTTGAACAGGGATGGCTACACCTTC.

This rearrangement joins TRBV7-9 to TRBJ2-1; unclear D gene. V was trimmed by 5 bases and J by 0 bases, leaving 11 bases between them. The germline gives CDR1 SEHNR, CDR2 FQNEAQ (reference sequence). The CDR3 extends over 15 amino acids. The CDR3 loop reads CASSPKRSSYNEQFF. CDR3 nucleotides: TGTGCCAGCAGCCCGAAGAGGAGCTCCTACAATGAGCAGTTCTTC.

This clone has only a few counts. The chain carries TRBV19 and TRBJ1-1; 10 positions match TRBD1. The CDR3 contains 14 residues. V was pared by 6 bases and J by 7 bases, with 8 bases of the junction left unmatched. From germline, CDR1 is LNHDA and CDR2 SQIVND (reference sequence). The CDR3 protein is CASSPDRGQNEAFF. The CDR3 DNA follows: TGTGCCAGTAGCCCTGACAGGGGGCAAAATGAAGCTTTCTTT.

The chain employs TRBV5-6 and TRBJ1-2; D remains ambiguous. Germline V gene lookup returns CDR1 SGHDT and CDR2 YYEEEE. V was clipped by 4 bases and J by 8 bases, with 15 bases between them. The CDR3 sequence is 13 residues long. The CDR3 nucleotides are TGTGCCAGCAGCCCACATCCTTTGGTCGGCTACACCTTC. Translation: CASSPHPLVGYTF.

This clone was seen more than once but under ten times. As DNA, the CDR3 is TGTGCCAGCAGCCAAGGACCTCCTGGGGGTAGCAATCAGCCCCAGCATTTT. Protein: CASSQGPPGGSNQPQHF. V usage is TRBV5-4 and J usage is TRBJ1-5; D may be TRBD1 (5 bases). Deletions cut 4 bases from V and 0 bases from J, with 17 bases between. From germline, CDR1 is SGHNT and CDR2 YYREEE (reference sequence). The CDR3 consists of 17 residues.

This chain's CDR3 is CASSLELRGSYEQYF. CDR3 in DNA: TGCGCCAGCAGCTTGGAGCTCAGGGGTTCCTACGAGCAGTACTTC. V gene TRBV5-1 combines with J gene TRBJ2-7; D possibly corresponds to TRBD1 (6 bases). This CDR3 is built from 15 residues. Germline V gene sequence: CDR1 SGHRS, CDR2 YFSETQ. Trimming removed 0 bases at V and 1 base at J, with 11 bases between.

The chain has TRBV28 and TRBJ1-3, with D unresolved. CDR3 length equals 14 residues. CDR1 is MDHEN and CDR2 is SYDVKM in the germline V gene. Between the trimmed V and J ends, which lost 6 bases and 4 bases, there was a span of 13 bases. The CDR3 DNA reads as TGTGCCAGCAGCTTGCGAGCTGGGGGAAACACCATATATTTT. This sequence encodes CASSLRAGGNTIYF. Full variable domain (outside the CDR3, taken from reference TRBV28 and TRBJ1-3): DVKVTQSSRYLVKRTGEKVFLECVQDMDHENMFWYRQDPGLGLRLIYFSYDVKMKEKGDIPEGYSVSREKKERFSLILESASTNQTSMYLCASSLRAGGNTIYFGEGSWLTVV.

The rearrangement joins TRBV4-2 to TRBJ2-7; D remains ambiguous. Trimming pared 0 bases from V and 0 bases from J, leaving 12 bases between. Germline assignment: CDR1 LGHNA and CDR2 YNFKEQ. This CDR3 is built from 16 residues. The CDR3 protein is CASSQDLAGTSYEQYF. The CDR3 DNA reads TGTGCCAGCAGCCAAGATTTGGCCGGCACCTCCTACGAGCAGTACTTC.

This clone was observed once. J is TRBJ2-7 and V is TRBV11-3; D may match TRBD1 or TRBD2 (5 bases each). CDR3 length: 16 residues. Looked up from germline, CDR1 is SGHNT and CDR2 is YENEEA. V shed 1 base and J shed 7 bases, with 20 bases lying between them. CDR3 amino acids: CASSLAGTTRLEEQYF. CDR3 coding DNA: TGTGCCAGCAGCTTAGCGGGGACGACCCGTCTGGAAGAGCAGTACTTC.

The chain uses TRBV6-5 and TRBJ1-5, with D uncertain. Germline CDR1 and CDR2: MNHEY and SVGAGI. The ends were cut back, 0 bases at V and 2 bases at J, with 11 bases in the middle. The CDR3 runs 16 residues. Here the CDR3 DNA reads TGTGCCAGCAGTTACTCGCCTAACCCCGGCAATCAGCCCCAGCATTTT. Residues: CASSYSPNPGNQPQHF.

CDR3 DNA: TGCAGCGTTCGAAACAGGGGGACCTACGAGCAGTACTTC. Residues: CSVRNRGTYEQYF. J is TRBJ2-7 and V is TRBV29-1; 8 nucleotides agree with TRBD1. Germline V gives CDR1 SQVTM, CDR2 ANQGSEA. Trimming at V came to 5 bases and at J to 2 bases, leaving 5 bases not matched to a gene. The CDR3 runs to 13 residues.

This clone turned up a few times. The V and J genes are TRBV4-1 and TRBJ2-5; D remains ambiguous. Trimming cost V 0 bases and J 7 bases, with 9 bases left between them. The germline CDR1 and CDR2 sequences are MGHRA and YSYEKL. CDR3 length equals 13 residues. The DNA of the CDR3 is TGCGCCAGCAGCCAAGATGACGTGGGGACCCAGTACTTC. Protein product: CASSQDDVGTQYF.

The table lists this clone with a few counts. The CDR3 sequence: CASRLPGGSTDTQYF. In DNA, the CDR3 is TGTGCCAGCCGATTGCCAGGGGGGAGCACAGATACGCAGTATTTT. This chain connects TRBV2 to TRBJ2-3, with D tentatively TRBD1 (7 bases). The CDR3 has 15 amino acids. Germline V gene lookup returns CDR1 SNHLY and CDR2 FYNNEI. V gave up 8 bases and J gave up 0 bases, with 15 bases separating them.

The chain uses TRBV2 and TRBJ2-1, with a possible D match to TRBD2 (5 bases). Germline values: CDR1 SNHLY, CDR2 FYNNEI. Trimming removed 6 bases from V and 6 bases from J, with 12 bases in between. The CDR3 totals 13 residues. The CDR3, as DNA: TGTGCCAGCAGAGGCCTAGCTACCAATGAGCAGTTCTTC. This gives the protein CASRGLATNEQFF.

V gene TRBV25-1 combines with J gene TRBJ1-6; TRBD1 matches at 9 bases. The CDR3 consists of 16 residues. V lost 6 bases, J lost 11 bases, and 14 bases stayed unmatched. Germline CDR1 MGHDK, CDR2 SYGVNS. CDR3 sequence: CASSPTDRGVIAPLHF. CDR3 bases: TGTGCCAGCAGCCCAACGGACAGGGGAGTTATTGCACCCCTCCACTTT.

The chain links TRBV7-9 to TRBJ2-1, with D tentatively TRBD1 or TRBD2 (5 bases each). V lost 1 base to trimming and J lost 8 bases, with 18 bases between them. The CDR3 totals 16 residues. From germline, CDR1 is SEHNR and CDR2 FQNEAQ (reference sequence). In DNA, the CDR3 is TGTGCCAGCAGCTTAGTACGGGGCTCTAAAGTGGATGAGCAGTTCTTC. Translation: CASSLVRGSKVDEQFF.